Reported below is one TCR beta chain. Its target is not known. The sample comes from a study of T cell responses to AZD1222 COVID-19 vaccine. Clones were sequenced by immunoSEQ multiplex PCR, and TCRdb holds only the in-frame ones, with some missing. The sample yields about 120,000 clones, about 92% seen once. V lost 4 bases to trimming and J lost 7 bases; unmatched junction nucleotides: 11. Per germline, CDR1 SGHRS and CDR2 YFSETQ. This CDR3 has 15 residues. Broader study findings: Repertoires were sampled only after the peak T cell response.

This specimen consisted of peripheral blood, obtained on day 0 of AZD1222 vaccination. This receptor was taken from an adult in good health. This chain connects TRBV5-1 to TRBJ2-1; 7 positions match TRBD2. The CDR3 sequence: CASSPQAGAANEQFF. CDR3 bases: TGCGCCAGCAGCCCCCAGGCGGGAGCGGCAAATGAGCAGTTCTTC.